A single sample gave rise to the 21 T cell receptor beta chains below, sequenced in a study of lymphopenia after photon versus proton radiotherapy. The repertoire was sequenced with immunoSEQ multiplex PCR; TCRdb's copy has only in-frame clones and lacks some. Of some 55,000 clones listed, around four fifths were seen once; the top ten hold just under 30%. The sequences come from peripheral blood, collected from a patient treated with photon-based radiotherapy. Receptor source: a man between 45 and 60 years old with gastric cancer.

J is TRBJ2-2 and V is TRBV6-6; D possibly corresponds to TRBD1 (6 bases). The length of the CDR3 is 13 residues. Germline CDR1 is MNHNY and CDR2 is SVGAGI (reference sequence). V gave up 6 bases and J gave up 4 bases, with 9 bases separating them. CDR3 sequence: CASRVGATGELFF. In DNA form, the CDR3 reads TGTGCCAGCAGGGTGGGGGCCACCGGGGAGCTGTTTTTT.

The rearrangement joins TRBV10-2 to TRBJ2-7, with 9 positions matching TRBD2. V lost 6 bases to trimming and J lost 8 bases; unmatched junction nucleotides: 17. There are 16 residues in the CDR3. Germline CDR1 and CDR2: WSHSY and SAAADI. CDR3 coding DNA: TGCGCCAGCAGGGCGAGCGGGCCCTTGGCGGGAGGGAAGCAGTACTTC. Translating it yields CASRASGPLAGGKQYF.

The rearrangement uses TRBV7-2 and TRBJ2-3; TRBD2 agrees at 9 bases. V shed 2 bases, J shed 7 bases, and the junction held 16 bases outside the gene matches. Per the germline V gene, CDR1 is SGHTA and CDR2 is FQGNSA. CDR3 length: 18 residues. CDR3 region: CASSLRLAGRIPPNTQYF. Here the CDR3 DNA reads TGTGCCAGCAGCTTACGCCTAGCGGGACGGATACCGCCGAATACGCAGTATTTT.

The chain recombines TRBV5-1 with TRBJ2-1, with D perhaps assigned TRBD1 or TRBD2 (5 bases each). The CDR3 contains 15 residues. The V end lost 2 bases, the J end lost 0 bases, and 9 bases lay between the germline ends. Per germline, CDR1 SGHRS and CDR2 YFSETQ. The CDR3 coding sequence is TGCGCCAGCAGCTTCCCAGGGAGCTCCTACAATGAGCAGTTCTTC. This sequence encodes CASSFPGSSYNEQFF.

In its sample, this clone was seen many times. Other DNA sequences of this sample code for an identical CDR3. V and J are TRBV14 and TRBJ1-3; D is ambiguous. Trimming took 2 bases from V and 0 from J, leaving 2 bases between them. The CDR3 covers 13 residues. Germline CDR1 reads SGHDN; CDR2 reads FVKESK. The CDR3 sequence is CASSQFSGNTIYF. Written as DNA, the CDR3 is TGTGCCAGCAGCCAATTCTCTGGAAACACCATATATTTT.

This sequence joins TRBV7-2 and TRBJ2-7; maybe TRBD1 (5 bases). V was trimmed by 3 bases and J by 2 bases, leaving 8 bases between them. CDR3 length: 13 residues. Per germline, CDR1 SGHTA and CDR2 FQGNSA. CDR3 DNA sequence: TGTGCCAGCAGCTTCCAGGGAACCTACGAGCAGTACTTC. Its protein product is CASSFQGTYEQYF.

The chain joins TRBV6-1 to TRBJ2-5, with TRBD1 matching 8 bases. Losses at the gene ends were 6 bases for V and 4 bases for J; bases not matched to a gene: 7. Germline CDR1 and CDR2: MNHNS and SASEGT. CDR3 length: 14 amino acids. CDR3 in DNA: TGTGCCAGCAGGAGGACAGGGATGGGAGAGACCCAGTACTTC. Translating gives CASRRTGMGETQYF.

The J gene is TRBJ1-4, the V gene TRBV19; TRBD1 aligns across 9 bases. Germline loops: CDR1 LNHDA, CDR2 SQIVND (reference sequence). This CDR3 region has 15 residues. V trimming: 4 bases; J trimming: 6 bases; junction bases outside the gene matches: 6. CDR3 in DNA: TGTGCCAGTAGTACCAACAGGGGGCCAGATGAAAAACTGTTTTTT. Translated, it gives CASSTNRGPDEKLFF.

The V and J genes are TRBV28 and TRBJ2-2; TRBD2 aligns across 10 bases. The CDR3 length is 15 residues. Germline CDR1 reads MDHEN; CDR2 reads SYDVKM. V shed 0 bases, J shed 6 bases, and the junction held 1 base outside the gene matches. The CDR3 spells CASSLWLAGAGELFF. In DNA form, the CDR3 reads TGTGCCAGCAGTTTATGGCTAGCGGGAGCCGGGGAGCTGTTTTTT.

This clone showed up just once. CDR3 region: CASSTDKDNEQFF. CDR3 DNA: TGTGCCAGCAGTACCGACAAAGACAATGAGCAGTTCTTC. This sequence joins TRBV6-5 and TRBJ2-1; no clear D. Trimming stripped 5 bases from V and 5 bases from J, with 10 bases between. CDR1 is MNHEY and CDR2 is SVGAGI in the germline V gene. The CDR3 spans 13 residues.

The chain recombines TRBV7-2 with TRBJ1-1, with D possibly TRBD1 on 6 matching bases. Germline lookup yields CDR1 SGHTA and CDR2 FQGNSA. The CDR3 is 13 amino acids. V gave up 4 bases and J gave up 4 bases, with 10 bases separating them. The CDR3 nucleotides read TGTGCCAGCAGCTCTTTCAGGGGCACTGAAGCTTTCTTT. It is translated as CASSSFRGTEAFF.

CDR3 sequence reads: CASSLGTWRDTIYF. CDR3 DNA: TGTGCCAGCAGCTTGGGTACTTGGCGAGACACCATATATTTT. The rearrangement joins TRBV5-6 to TRBJ1-3, with D hard to call. The CDR3 sequence is 14 residues long. The V end lost 0 bases, the J end lost 8 bases, and 12 bases lay between the germline ends. Germline CDR1 is SGHDT and CDR2 is YYEEEE.

CDR3: CAHPCPDISRNTEAFF. The CDR3 region has the DNA TGTGCCCACCCCTGCCCAGACATCTCCAGGAACACTGAAGCTTTCTTT. This chain uses TRBV10-3 with TRBJ1-1; D remains unclear. The germline gives CDR1 ENHRY, CDR2 SYGVKD. V lost 11 bases and J lost 1, with 23 bases in between. The CDR3 loop spans 16 amino acids.

The rearrangement joins TRBV12-5 to TRBJ2-2; D gene ambiguous. From germline, CDR1 is LGHNT and CDR2 FRNRAP. V was trimmed by 8 bases and J by 1 base, leaving 11 bases between them. The CDR3 is made up of 14 amino acids. CDR3 sequence (DNA): TGTGCTAGTAACCTCGACGGGAACACCGGGGAGCTGTTTTTT. Its protein product is CASNLDGNTGELFF.

The chain employs TRBV19 and TRBJ2-2; 12 bases match TRBD1. CDR3 length equals 16 residues. Germline V gives CDR1 LNHDA, CDR2 SQIVND (reference sequence). J was trimmed by 8 bases and V by 0 bases; bases with no gene match: 4. The CDR3 DNA reads as TGTGCCAGTAGTATAGACGGGACAGGGGGCCGAGGGGAGCTGTTTTTT. Protein sequence: CASSIDGTGGRGELFF.

This clone has a single count. The chain joins TRBV6-5 to TRBJ2-7; 7 nucleotides agree with TRBD1. Trimming took 5 bases from V and 3 from J; bases not matched to a gene: 4. The CDR3 sequence is 13 residues long. Germline V gives CDR1 MNHEY, CDR2 SVGAGI. CDR3 coding DNA: TGTGCCAGCAGTGAACAGGGGATCTACGAGCAGTACTTC. This translates into CASSEQGIYEQYF.

V and J are TRBV13 and TRBJ2-7, with TRBD1 identical over 8 bases. V lost 2 bases and J lost 7; bases outside the gene matches: 13. CDR3 length equals 16 residues. Germline V lookup: CDR1 PRHDT, CDR2 FYEKMQ (reference sequence). CDR3 residues: CASSLPFGTGEKEQYF. For the CDR3, the DNA is TGTGCCAGCAGCTTACCATTTGGGACAGGAGAAAAGGAGCAGTACTTC.

The J gene is TRBJ2-7, the V gene TRBV5-4; 7 nucleotides line up with TRBD1. V was pared by 4 bases and J by 3 bases, with 4 bases of the junction left unmatched. This CDR3 comprises 13 residues. In germline, CDR1 is SGHNT, CDR2 YYREEE (reference sequence). CDR3 sequence (DNA): TGTGCCAGCAGCCTAACAGGGGACTACGAGCAGTACTTC. Translated, it gives CASSLTGDYEQYF.

The chain is built from TRBV6-6 and TRBJ2-1; D is ambiguous. This CDR3 spans 14 amino acids. V shed 5 bases and J shed 0 bases, with 8 bases lying between them. CDR1 MNHNY and CDR2 SVGAGI come from the germline V gene (reference sequence). The CDR3 protein is CASSQDSSYNEQFF. Written as DNA, the CDR3 is TGTGCCAGCAGTCAGGATAGCTCCTACAATGAGCAGTTCTTC.

The J gene is TRBJ2-6, the V gene TRBV18; D gene unclear. The CDR3 sequence is 13 residues long. V gave up 6 bases and J gave up 1 base, with 4 bases separating them. Germline V gives CDR1 KGHSH, CDR2 LQKENI. The CDR3 DNA reads TGTGCCAGCTCCCGTTCTGGGGCCAACGTCCTGACTTTC. This translates into CASSRSGANVLTF.

This rearrangement joins TRBV7-9 to TRBJ2-7; weak D call: TRBD1 (5 bases). This CDR3 comprises 15 residues. Germline values: CDR1 SEHNR, CDR2 FQNEAQ (reference sequence). V was cut by 1 base and J by 1 base, with 11 bases left in between. CDR3 bases: TGTGCCAGCAGCTTAGTGCGCGACAGTTCCTACGAGCAGTACTTC. Protein sequence: CASSLVRDSSYEQYF.